This T cell receptor (beta chain) was captured in a study of T cell repertoires in cytomegalovirus infection. Study-level background: Public TCR beta signatures indicated both CMV infection and matching HLA type. General observations from the study: Clonotype analysis showed dominance of the ex vivo response by HLA-C-restricted CMV-specific TCR beta clonotypes.

Germline V CDR1 and CDR2: MDHEN, SYDVKM. The CDR3 totals 18 residues. This clonotype was counted once. The antigen is not known. At one boundary the junction diverges from the germline segment, which might be a read error. TCRdb reprocessed the reads via MiXCR and lists one record per CDR3 protein. The table has some 920,000 distinct CDR3 sequences, under 40% seen once. The chain couples TRBV28 to TRBJ2-6; D assignment may be TRBD1 or TRBD2 (5 bases each). Sequenced here: cultured CD8+ T cells from PBMCs, sampled from culture after CMV antigen stimulation. This receptor was identified in a human donor in good health (CMV status not recorded). Some clones in this sample may be carry-over from other donors' samples. CDR3 nucleotides: TGTGCCAACAGTCCCCCGGGACCCGAACGGACTGGGGCCAACGTCCTGACTTTC. This gives the protein CANSPPGPERTGANVLTF.